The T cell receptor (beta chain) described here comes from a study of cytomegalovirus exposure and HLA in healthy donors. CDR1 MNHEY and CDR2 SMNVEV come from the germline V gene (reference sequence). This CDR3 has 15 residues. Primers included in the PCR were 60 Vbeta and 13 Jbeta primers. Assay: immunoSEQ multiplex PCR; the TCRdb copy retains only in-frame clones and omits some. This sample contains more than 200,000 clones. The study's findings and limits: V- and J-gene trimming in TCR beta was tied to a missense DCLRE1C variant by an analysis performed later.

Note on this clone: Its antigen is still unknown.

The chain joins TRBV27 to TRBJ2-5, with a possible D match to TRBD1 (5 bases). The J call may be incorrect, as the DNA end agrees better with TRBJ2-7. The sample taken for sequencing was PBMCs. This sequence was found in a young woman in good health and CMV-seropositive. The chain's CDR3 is CASSLQSGSYREQYF. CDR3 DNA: TGTGCCAGCAGTTTACAGTCAGGGTCTTATCGCGAGCAGTACTTC.